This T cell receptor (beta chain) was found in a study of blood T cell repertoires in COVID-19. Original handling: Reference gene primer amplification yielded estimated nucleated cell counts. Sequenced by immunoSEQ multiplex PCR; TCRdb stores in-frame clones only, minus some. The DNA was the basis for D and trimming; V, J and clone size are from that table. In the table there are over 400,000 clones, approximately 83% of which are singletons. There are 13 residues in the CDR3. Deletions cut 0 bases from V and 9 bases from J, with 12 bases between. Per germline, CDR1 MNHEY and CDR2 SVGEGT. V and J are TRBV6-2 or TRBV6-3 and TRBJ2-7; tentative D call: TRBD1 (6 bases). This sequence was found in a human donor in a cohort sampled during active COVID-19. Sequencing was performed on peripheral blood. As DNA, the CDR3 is TGTGCCAGCAGTTACTCGGGGGCAGGGCGGCAGTACTTC. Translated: CASSYSGAGRQYF.